These T cell receptor beta chains were read from a single sample in a study of radiation and T cells in renal cell carcinoma. Generated by immunoSEQ multiplex PCR, the TCRdb table keeps only in-frame clones and is missing some. Of roughly 58,000 clones in the sample, over 65% were seen once. The sample was blood, taken from a patient whose treatment included radiotherapy and nephrectomy. These receptors were obtained from a man between 60 and 70 years old with renal cell carcinoma. Each CDR3 is given with its conserved first and last residue. The D gene is left open where the match is weak. Clone size is not always given. Where it is, it says once, few, many or a class for expanded clones.

TRBJ2-3 | TRBV30 | TRBD2 | . | CAWRIGGLAGFTDTQYF | TGTGCCTGGAGGATAGGGGGACTAGCGGGCTTCACAGATACGCAGTATTTT
TRBJ2-6 | TRBV6-5 | . | . | CASSYGVSGANVLTF | TGTGCCAGCAGTTACGGAGTCTCTGGGGCCAACGTCCTGACTTTC
TRBJ2-3 | TRBV27 | . | . | CASSLLRADTQYF | TGTGCCAGCAGTCTCCTGAGGGCAGATACGCAGTATTTT
TRBJ1-1 | TRBV5-1 | . | once | CASMWGAGITEAFF | TGCGCCAGCATGTGGGGGGCTGGGATCACTGAAGCTTTCTTT
TRBJ2-5 | TRBV19 | . | . | CASSIGGDSKTQYF | TGTGCCAGTAGTATAGGAGGGGACTCAAAGACCCAGTACTTC
TRBJ1-6 | TRBV18 | . | . | CASSPPGPHSPLHF | TGTGCCAGCTCACCACCAGGGCCTCATTCACCCCTCCACTTT
TRBJ1-5 | TRBV4-1 | . | . | CASSQVPPETYRGPQHF | TGCGCCAGCAGCCAAGTTCCCCCAGAAACTTACCGGGGGCCCCAGCATTTT
TRBJ2-3 | TRBV5-1 | . | . | CASSNQGQDTQYF | TGCGCCAGCAGCAATCAGGGGCAGGATACGCAGTATTTT
TRBJ2-1 | TRBV5-1 | . | . | CASSLARVGNEQFF | TGCGCCAGCAGCTTGGCCCGGGTGGGCAATGAGCAGTTCTTC
TRBJ1-4 | TRBV19 | . | . | CASISIGGFGATNEKLFF | TGTGCCAGTATTTCTATAGGGGGTTTCGGAGCAACTAATGAAAAACTGTTTTTT
TRBJ2-5 | TRBV7-2 | . | . | CASSLKETQYF | TGTGCCAGCAGCTTAAAGGAGACCCAGTACTTC
TRBJ2-1 | TRBV11-2 | TRBD1 | . | CASSLGVTGNNEQFF | TGTGCCAGCAGCTTAGGTGTGACAGGGAACAATGAGCAGTTCTTC
TRBJ2-5 | TRBV19 | TRBD2 | . | CASSILASGRGETQYF | TGTGCCAGTAGTATCCTGGCTAGCGGGAGGGGGGAGACCCAGTACTTC
TRBJ1-5 | TRBV2 | TRBD1 | . | CASSEEDRDYQPQHF | TGTGCCAGCAGTGAAGAGGACAGGGATTATCAGCCCCAGCATTTT
TRBJ1-2 | TRBV19 | TRBD1 | . | CASSVDRSYGYTF | TGTGCCAGTAGTGTGGACAGGTCCTATGGCTACACCTTC
TRBJ1-1 | TRBV14 | . | . | CASSQAIGGTEAFF | TGTGCCAGCAGCCAAGCAATCGGGGGGACTGAAGCTTTCTTT
TRBJ1-6 | TRBV30 | . | . | CAWSVRRAENSPLHF | TGTGCCTGGAGTGTCAGACGGGCGGAGAATTCACCCCTCCACTTT
TRBJ2-7 | TRBV4-3 | . | . | CASSRPGYEQYF | TGCGCCAGCAGCCGGCCGGGGTACGAGCAGTACTTC
TRBJ1-4 | TRBV30 | TRBD1 | few | CAWSVTGAEKLFF | TGTGCCTGGAGTGTAACAGGGGCCGAAAAACTGTTTTTT
TRBJ1-2 | TRBV4-3 | TRBD1 | once | CASSLIQGADGYTF | TGCGCCAGCAGCCTAATCCAGGGGGCGGATGGCTACACCTTC
TRBJ1-5 | TRBV7-8 | . | few | CASSLDLWLPQHF | TGTGCCAGCAGCTTAGATCTGTGGTTGCCCCAGCATTTT
TRBJ2-1 | TRBV25-1 | . | once | CASSDPREQFF | TGTGCCAGCAGTGATCCCAGGGAGCAGTTCTTC
TRBJ2-1 | TRBV9 | TRBD2 | . | CASSATSGGAFEQFF | TGTGCCAGCAGCGCGACTAGCGGGGGGGCGTTTGAGCAGTTCTTC
TRBJ1-5 | TRBV5-6 | TRBD1 | . | CASSIGTGDINQPQHF | TGTGCCAGCAGCATCGGGACAGGGGACATCAATCAGCCCCAGCATTTT
TRBJ1-3 | TRBV7-9 | . | . | CASRLDSGGNTIYF | TGTGCCAGCAGGTTGGACTCGGGTGGAAACACCATATATTTT
TRBJ1-1 | TRBV10-3 | . | . | CAIRVGLNTEAFF | TGTGCCATCAGAGTAGGGCTGAACACTGAAGCTTTCTTT
TRBJ2-5 | TRBV7-2 | . | . | CASSLQSGEETQYF | TGTGCCAGCAGCTTACAGAGCGGCGAAGAGACCCAGTACTTC
TRBJ1-3 | TRBV15 | . | . | CATSVSGNTIYF | TGTGCCACCAGCGTATCAGGAAACACCATATATTTT
TRBJ2-2 | TRBV25-1 | . | . | CASSEFGPNTGELFF | TGTGCCAGCAGTGAATTTGGACCCAACACCGGGGAGCTGTTTTTT
TRBJ1-2 | TRBV5-6 | TRBD1 | . | CASSFRDRVNYGYTF | TGTGCCAGCAGCTTTCGGGACAGGGTTAACTATGGCTACACCTTC
TRBJ2-1 | TRBV9 | . | once | CASSLTTLNEQFF | TGTGCCAGCAGCTTGACCACACTCAATGAGCAGTTCTTC
TRBJ2-2 | TRBV30 | TRBD1 | . | CACQAHRDRDAGELFF | TGTGCCTGCCAAGCCCACCGGGACAGGGACGCCGGGGAGCTGTTTTTT
TRBJ2-1 | TRBV5-1 | . | . | CASSLEGSYNEQFF | TGCGCCAGCAGCTTAGAGGGATCTTACAATGAGCAGTTCTTC
TRBJ2-2 | TRBV7-2 | . | . | CASSSGPYTGELFF | TGTGCCAGCAGCTCCGGACCCTACACCGGGGAGCTGTTTTTT
TRBJ1-4 | TRBV7-2 | . | . | CASSLGRRSEKLFF | TGTGCCAGCAGCTTAGGTAGAAGAAGTGAAAAACTGTTTTTT
TRBJ2-1 | TRBV29-1 | . | . | CSVELTLGIEQFF | TGCAGCGTTGAACTGACGCTAGGAATTGAGCAGTTCTTC
TRBJ2-3 | TRBV30 | TRBD2 | . | CAWSVSAGGLVDTQYF | TGTGCCTGGAGTGTCTCAGCGGGGGGGCTTGTAGATACGCAGTATTTT
TRBJ1-4 | TRBV19 | . | . | CASAPVAASIEKLFF | TGTGCCAGTGCCCCCGTGGCCGCCTCCATTGAAAAACTGTTTTTT
TRBJ1-4 | TRBV7-2 | . | . | CASSVSIREKLFF | TGTGCCAGCAGCGTATCGATCAGGGAAAAACTGTTTTTT
TRBJ1-3 | TRBV19 | . | medium-sized | CASSIDGNTIYF | TGTGCCAGTAGTATAGATGGAAACACCATATATTTT
TRBJ2-5 | TRBV7-6 | TRBD2 | . | CASSLYGTSGSLQETQYF | TGTGCCAGCAGCTTATACGGGACTAGCGGGAGTTTACAAGAGACCCAGTACTTC
TRBJ1-1 | TRBV7-9 | . | . | CASSSSTGNTEAFF | TGTGCCAGCAGCTCCTCGACCGGTAACACTGAAGCTTTCTTT
TRBJ2-7 | TRBV9 | TRBD1 | . | CASSVGGTGLEQYF | TGTGCCAGCAGCGTGGGCGGGACAGGGTTAGAGCAGTACTTC
TRBJ2-5 | TRBV5-1 | TRBD2 | . | CASSSPSGISYGGAQVQYF | TGCGCCAGCAGCTCCCCTAGCGGGATCTCTTACGGGGGCGCTCAGGTCCAGTACTTC
TRBJ1-5 | TRBV14 | . | few | CASSQNIYQPQHF | TGTGCCAGCAGCCAAAACATTTATCAGCCCCAGCATTTT
TRBJ1-1 | TRBV7-2 | . | . | CASSFTTNTEAFF | TGTGCCAGCAGCTTTACAACGAACACTGAAGCTTTCTTT
TRBJ1-1 | TRBV7-9 | . | many | CASSLVGDEAFF | TGTGCCAGCAGCTTAGTCGGAGACGAAGCTTTCTTT
TRBJ1-1 | TRBV5-1 | . | . | CASSLAGTDDEAFF | TGCGCCAGCAGCTTGGCTGGGACCGACGATGAAGCTTTCTTT
TRBJ1-2 | TRBV5-6 | . | . | CASSLVAGFYGYTF | TGTGCCAGCAGCTTGGTTGCGGGATTCTATGGCTACACCTTC
TRBJ1-5 | TRBV28 | . | . | CASRDLGNQPQHF | TGTGCCAGCAGAGATCTAGGCAATCAGCCCCAGCATTTT
TRBJ2-2 | TRBV12-5 | . | . | CASGLFRGINTGELFF | TGTGCTAGTGGTTTGTTTCGGGGGATCAACACCGGGGAGCTGTTTTTT
TRBJ2-3 | TRBV5-4 | TRBD2 | . | CASSFSGGAWDTQYF | TGTGCCAGCAGTTTTAGCGGGGGGGCCTGGGATACGCAGTATTTT
TRBJ2-3 | TRBV19 | TRBD2 | . | CASSIAGGSTDTQYF | TGTGCCAGTAGTATTGCGGGGGGTAGCACAGATACGCAGTATTTT
TRBJ1-1 | TRBV6-5 | TRBD1 | . | CASGQDYTEAFF | TGTGCCAGCGGACAGGACTACACTGAAGCTTTCTTT
TRBJ2-2 | TRBV6-1 | . | few | CASSNAIGELFF | TGTGCCAGCAGCAACGCAATCGGGGAGCTGTTTTTT
TRBJ1-3 | TRBV15 | . | . | CATSRDLSDAASGNTIYF | TGTGCCACCAGCAGAGATCTCTCCGACGCCGCATCTGGAAACACCATATATTTT
TRBJ1-1 | TRBV2 | . | . | CASTEGSLPGATEAFF | TGTGCCAGCACGGAGGGGAGCCTCCCAGGGGCCACTGAAGCTTTCTTT
TRBJ2-3 | TRBV6-6 | . | . | CASSYSRQSDTQYF | TGTGCCAGCAGTTACTCAAGACAGTCAGATACGCAGTATTTT
TRBJ1-4 | TRBV14 | TRBD1 | . | CASSRTGDHNEKLFF | TGTGCCAGCAGCAGAACAGGGGACCATAATGAAAAACTGTTTTTT